Sequencing of this T cell receptor (beta chain) was carried out in a study of vaccination and CD4 T cells after COVID-19. General study results and limits: Convalescent patients displayed spike mono-reactivity in 304 of 307 vaccine-specific clones.

The CDR3 runs to 12 residues. With 2 bases removed from V and 9 bases from J, the gap between germline ends came to 7 bases. Germline assignment: CDR1 MGHRA and CDR2 YSYEKL. About this clonotype: The target antigen is unknown.

Sequenced with the Oncomine TCR Beta short-read assay was DNA taken from cultured CD4+ T cells. Via MiXCR, TCRdb re-called the PCR reads, giving one row per CDR3 protein. Of about 20,000 distinct CDR3 sequences in the sample, 46% were seen once. The treatment denotes: 10-day PBMC culture with coronavirus spike peptide pools or control peptides (ViraFEST assay). This TCR came from a human donor who had recovered from COVID-19. The sample consisted of CD4+ T cells from blood, cultured in vitro, taken after SARS-CoV-2 vaccination. This chain connects TRBV4-1 to TRBJ2-2; D unresolved. The chain's CDR3 is CASSQPSRELFF. The CDR3 nucleotides are TGCGCCAGCAGCCAACCATCCCGGGAGCTGTTTTTT.